Listed below are T cell receptor beta chains from one sample, sequenced in a study of blood T cell repertoires in COVID-19. Sequenced by immunoSEQ multiplex PCR; TCRdb stores in-frame clones only, minus some. The sample records under 200,000 clones, 86% being singletons. Sequencing was performed on PBMCs or T cells enriched from blood (not recorded which). These TCRs come from a man aged 40-50 years with acute COVID-19. Both conserved end residues are part of each CDR3. The D gene is left open where the match is weak. The size field is filled for only some rows; it gives once, few, many or a size class.

clone_size: NA
d_call: TRBD2
v_call: TRBV28
cdr3_length: 16
j_call: TRBJ2-2
cdr3_nt: TGTGCCAGCAGTTTAGGGCTAGCGGCGAACACCGGGGAGCTGTTTTTT
cdr3_aa: CASSLGLAANTGELFF

clone_size: NA
d_call: NA
v_call: TRBV5-8
cdr3_length: 14
j_call: TRBJ2-2
cdr3_nt: TGTGCCAGCAGAGGCCGACAGAACACCGGGGAGCTGTTTTTT
cdr3_aa: CASRGRQNTGELFF

clone_size: NA
d_call: NA
v_call: TRBV5-8
cdr3_length: 14
j_call: TRBJ2-4
cdr3_nt: TGTGCCAGCAGCTTGGGGCTGGTCAAAAACATTCAGTACTTC
cdr3_aa: CASSLGLVKNIQYF

clone_size: NA
d_call: NA
v_call: TRBV9
cdr3_length: 16
j_call: TRBJ2-2
cdr3_nt: TGTGCCAGCAGCGTGGTGCTAGCAGCGAACACCGGGGAGCTGTTTTTT
cdr3_aa: CASSVVLAANTGELFF

clone_size: few
d_call: TRBD1
v_call: TRBV11-2
cdr3_length: 13
j_call: TRBJ1-2
cdr3_nt: TGTGCCAGCAGCCCTGGGACAGGGACTGGCTACACCTTC
cdr3_aa: CASSPGTGTGYTF

clone_size: NA
d_call: TRBD1
v_call: TRBV7-2
cdr3_length: 15
j_call: TRBJ2-7
cdr3_nt: TGTGCCAGCAGACGGGAGGACAGGGGTAGCTACGAGCAGTACTTC
cdr3_aa: CASRREDRGSYEQYF

clone_size: NA
d_call: TRBD2
v_call: TRBV7-2
cdr3_length: 15
j_call: TRBJ2-5
cdr3_nt: TGTGCCAGCAGCTCCAGAGCGGGAGGGGTGGAGACCCAGTACTTC
cdr3_aa: CASSSRAGGVETQYF

clone_size: NA
d_call: TRBD2
v_call: TRBV2
cdr3_length: 14
j_call: TRBJ2-2
cdr3_nt: TGTGCCAGCATTTTCGGGACTAAAACCGGGGAGCTGTTTTTT
cdr3_aa: CASIFGTKTGELFF

clone_size: once
d_call: NA
v_call: TRBV19
cdr3_length: 15
j_call: TRBJ2-7
cdr3_nt: TGTGCCAGTAGGCTACAACCGGGAAGATCCTACGAGCAGTACTTC
cdr3_aa: CASRLQPGRSYEQYF

clone_size: NA
d_call: NA
v_call: TRBV27
cdr3_length: 14
j_call: TRBJ2-5
cdr3_nt: TGTGCCAGCACTCCAGGGCCCGCCAGGGAGACCCAGTACTTC
cdr3_aa: CASTPGPARETQYF

clone_size: NA
d_call: TRBD2
v_call: TRBV6-5
cdr3_length: 14
j_call: TRBJ2-1
cdr3_nt: TGTGCCAGCCCGGGACTAGCGAGACCCAATGAGCAGTTCTTC
cdr3_aa: CASPGLARPNEQFF

clone_size: NA
d_call: TRBD1
v_call: TRBV2
cdr3_length: 15
j_call: TRBJ2-2
cdr3_nt: TGTGCCAGCAGCTTCACAGGGGTGAGCGCCGGGGAGCTGTTTTTT
cdr3_aa: CASSFTGVSAGELFF

clone_size: NA
d_call: TRBD1
v_call: TRBV7-6
cdr3_length: 17
j_call: TRBJ1-2
cdr3_nt: TGTGCCAGCAGCCCTTCCTCGACAGGGTTCGGCTCGGGGGGCTACACCTTC
cdr3_aa: CASSPSSTGFGSGGYTF

clone_size: NA
d_call: TRBD1
v_call: TRBV18
cdr3_length: 16
j_call: TRBJ2-7
cdr3_nt: TGTGCCAGCTCGCCTGGACAGGGGAGCTCAACCTACGAGCAGTACTTC
cdr3_aa: CASSPGQGSSTYEQYF

clone_size: NA
d_call: TRBD1
v_call: TRBV7-2
cdr3_length: 15
j_call: TRBJ1-2
cdr3_nt: TGTGCCAGCAGCTATTCGTCAGGGGGCGTCTATGGCTACACCTTC
cdr3_aa: CASSYSSGGVYGYTF

clone_size: NA
d_call: NA
v_call: TRBV5-1
cdr3_length: 13
j_call: TRBJ1-1
cdr3_nt: TGCGCCAGCAGACGGGAGGGGCGGACTGAAGCTTTCTTT
cdr3_aa: CASRREGRTEAFF